This is a list of T cell receptor beta chains from one sample in a study of T cell responses to AZD1222 COVID-19 vaccine. The data were produced by immunoSEQ multiplex PCR, yet TCRdb's version contains in-frame clones alone and is incomplete. Altogether about 130,000 clones are present, about nine tenths being singletons, with the ten largest covering roughly 1.5%. The sample here was peripheral blood, taken on day 0 of AZD1222 vaccination. These receptors were obtained from an adult in good health. The CDR3 runs from the conserved cysteine through the conserved F or W. A D gene is named only where the DNA matches it firmly. Size values are once, few and many counts, or a class for expanded clones, and some rows have none.

abundance: -
v_gene: TRBV9
j_gene: TRBJ2-5
d_gene: -
CDR3nt: TGTGCCAGCAGCCCCCGGGCAGATCAAGAGACCCAGTACTTC
CDR3aa: CASSPRADQETQYF

abundance: -
v_gene: TRBV4-3
j_gene: TRBJ2-2
d_gene: TRBD1
CDR3nt: TGCGCCAGCAGCCAGACTTCCGGGACAGGGTTTCAGCGGGAGCTGTTTTTT
CDR3aa: CASSQTSGTGFQRELFF

abundance: -
v_gene: TRBV19
j_gene: TRBJ2-7
d_gene: -
CDR3nt: TGTGCCAGTAGTGGGGTCAGGGCGGACGAGCAGTACTTC
CDR3aa: CASSGVRADEQYF

abundance: -
v_gene: TRBV3-1/TRBV3-2
j_gene: TRBJ1-2
d_gene: -
CDR3nt: TGTGCCAGCAGCCGCAACGGGCAGGAGACCTATGGCTACACCTTC
CDR3aa: CASSRNGQETYGYTF

abundance: -
v_gene: TRBV19
j_gene: TRBJ1-5
d_gene: -
CDR3nt: TGTGCCAGTAGTCGCTCGGGGTATCAGCCCCAGCATTTT
CDR3aa: CASSRSGYQPQHF

abundance: -
v_gene: TRBV27
j_gene: TRBJ2-7
d_gene: -
CDR3nt: TGTGCCAGCAGTTCCCGGCCACCTGACCAGGGATCCTACGAGCAGTACTTC
CDR3aa: CASSSRPPDQGSYEQYF

abundance: -
v_gene: TRBV5-1
j_gene: TRBJ2-1
d_gene: -
CDR3nt: TGCGCCAGCAGCTTGGAAACAGGGTACGAGCAGTTCTTC
CDR3aa: CASSLETGYEQFF

abundance: -
v_gene: TRBV27
j_gene: TRBJ1-2
d_gene: -
CDR3nt: TGTGCCAGCAGTTTATTAGTGGGAACCGGTTTTGGGGGCTACACCTTC
CDR3aa: CASSLLVGTGFGGYTF

abundance: -
v_gene: TRBV4-1
j_gene: TRBJ2-1
d_gene: TRBD1
CDR3nt: TGCGCCAGCAGCCAAGAAGGATTGCGGGACAGGGTTTACAATGAGCAGTTCTTC
CDR3aa: CASSQEGLRDRVYNEQFF

abundance: -
v_gene: TRBV6-5
j_gene: TRBJ1-1
d_gene: -
CDR3nt: TGTGCCAGCAGGGCGACATCTTCCCCTGAAGCTTTCTTT
CDR3aa: CASRATSSPEAFF

abundance: -
v_gene: TRBV6-2/TRBV6-3
j_gene: TRBJ1-1
d_gene: -
CDR3nt: TGTGCCAGCAGTTTGACGAAAGTTGGGGCTTTCTTT
CDR3aa: CASSLTKVGAFF

abundance: -
v_gene: TRBV5-4
j_gene: TRBJ2-5
d_gene: TRBD1
CDR3nt: TGTGCCAGCAGAGGGGACAGGTACGAAGAGACCCAGTACTTC
CDR3aa: CASRGDRYEETQYF

abundance: once
v_gene: TRBV4-2
j_gene: TRBJ2-7
d_gene: -
CDR3nt: TGTGCCAGCAGCCAAGGAGGGGCTCTGCAGTACTTC
CDR3aa: CASSQGGALQYF

abundance: -
v_gene: TRBV19
j_gene: TRBJ2-5
d_gene: -
CDR3nt: TGTGCCAGTAGTATTGAGGGCAGCCGAGAGACCCAGTACTTC
CDR3aa: CASSIEGSRETQYF

abundance: few
v_gene: TRBV2
j_gene: TRBJ1-6
d_gene: -
CDR3nt: TGTGCCAGCAGCCAGGGTAATAATTCACCCCTCCACTTT
CDR3aa: CASSQGNNSPLHF

abundance: -
v_gene: TRBV5-1
j_gene: TRBJ1-3
d_gene: -
CDR3nt: TGCGCCAGCAGCCCACAAGAACCAATCCACTCTGGAAACACCATATATTTT
CDR3aa: CASSPQEPIHSGNTIYF

abundance: -
v_gene: TRBV19
j_gene: TRBJ2-5
d_gene: -
CDR3nt: TGTGCCTCCCGGCGGACAGCGGCTGGGGGGACCCAGTACTTC
CDR3aa: CASRRTAAGGTQYF

abundance: -
v_gene: TRBV2
j_gene: TRBJ1-4
d_gene: -
CDR3nt: TGTGCCAGCAGTGAAGGGGGGTTCACTAATGAAAAACTGTTTTTT
CDR3aa: CASSEGGFTNEKLFF

abundance: -
v_gene: TRBV5-8
j_gene: TRBJ1-3
d_gene: TRBD1
CDR3nt: TGTGCCAGCAGCTCCGTTTTCCAGGGACAGGGAAACACCATATATTTT
CDR3aa: CASSSVFQGQGNTIYF

abundance: -
v_gene: TRBV5-1
j_gene: TRBJ2-7
d_gene: -
CDR3nt: TGCGCCAGCAGCACAGAACAGTTAACAGGTCTCTACGAGCAGTACTTC
CDR3aa: CASSTEQLTGLYEQYF

abundance: -
v_gene: TRBV29-1
j_gene: TRBJ2-2
d_gene: -
CDR3nt: TGCAGCGTTGGAGGGGGGGCCGGGGAGCTGTTTTTT
CDR3aa: CSVGGGAGELFF

abundance: -
v_gene: TRBV11-1
j_gene: TRBJ2-7
d_gene: TRBD1
CDR3nt: TGTGCCAGCAGCTCCGGGCCGGGACAGCTAAACTACGAGCAGTACTTC
CDR3aa: CASSSGPGQLNYEQYF

abundance: -
v_gene: TRBV7-9
j_gene: TRBJ1-2
d_gene: -
CDR3nt: TGTGCCAGCAGCCCCCGAGGAAGGGTTCAAACTAACTATGGCTACACCTTC
CDR3aa: CASSPRGRVQTNYGYTF

abundance: -
v_gene: TRBV15
j_gene: TRBJ2-4
d_gene: TRBD2
CDR3nt: TGTGCCACCAGCAGAGATGGGAGCGGGATAGCCAAAAACATTCAGTACTTC
CDR3aa: CATSRDGSGIAKNIQYF

abundance: once
v_gene: TRBV24-1
j_gene: TRBJ1-1
d_gene: -
CDR3nt: TGTGCCACCGCCAAAGGGATGAACACTGAAGCTTTCTTT
CDR3aa: CATAKGMNTEAFF

abundance: -
v_gene: TRBV18
j_gene: TRBJ1-2
d_gene: -
CDR3nt: TGTGCCAGCTCACCAAACAGGGATAACTATGGCTACACCTTC
CDR3aa: CASSPNRDNYGYTF

abundance: -
v_gene: TRBV19
j_gene: TRBJ1-5
d_gene: -
CDR3nt: TGTGCCAGTAGCAAGGACGGGGTTGGCAATCAGCCCCAGCATTTT
CDR3aa: CASSKDGVGNQPQHF

abundance: -
v_gene: TRBV7-9
j_gene: TRBJ2-5
d_gene: -
CDR3nt: TGTGCCAGCAGCTTCGGAAGGGCAGAGACCCAGTACTTC
CDR3aa: CASSFGRAETQYF

abundance: -
v_gene: TRBV29-1
j_gene: TRBJ1-1
d_gene: TRBD1
CDR3nt: TGCAGCGCCGGACAGGGGGCGAGGAACACTGAAGCTTTCTTT
CDR3aa: CSAGQGARNTEAFF

abundance: -
v_gene: TRBV9
j_gene: TRBJ2-3
d_gene: TRBD2
CDR3nt: TGTGCCAGCAGCGTACAAGGGACTAGCGGAATAGATACGCAGTATTTT
CDR3aa: CASSVQGTSGIDTQYF

abundance: -
v_gene: TRBV19
j_gene: TRBJ1-5
d_gene: TRBD1
CDR3nt: TGTGCCAGTAGCAGTACCGGGACAGTCAATCAGCCCCAGCATTTT
CDR3aa: CASSSTGTVNQPQHF

abundance: -
v_gene: TRBV28
j_gene: TRBJ1-5
d_gene: -
CDR3nt: TGTGCCAGCAGCTACCGGGCCCTCGGTCAGCCCCAGCATTTT
CDR3aa: CASSYRALGQPQHF

abundance: -
v_gene: TRBV4-3
j_gene: TRBJ2-7
d_gene: TRBD2
CDR3nt: TGCGCCAGCAGCCAAGTCCTGGCGGGGGTTTGGGAGCAGTACTTC
CDR3aa: CASSQVLAGVWEQYF

abundance: -
v_gene: TRBV18
j_gene: TRBJ2-7
d_gene: -
CDR3nt: TGTGCCAGCTCACCACCCCAGGGGCGTAACGAGCAGTACTTC
CDR3aa: CASSPPQGRNEQYF

abundance: -
v_gene: TRBV28
j_gene: TRBJ1-5
d_gene: -
CDR3nt: TGTGCCAGCAGTTTGCCCTTAAATCAGCCCCAGCATTTT
CDR3aa: CASSLPLNQPQHF

abundance: once
v_gene: TRBV28
j_gene: TRBJ1-6
d_gene: -
CDR3nt: TGTGCCAGCAGTTTATCCCGACAGCTTAATTCACCCCTCCACTTT
CDR3aa: CASSLSRQLNSPLHF

abundance: -
v_gene: TRBV28
j_gene: TRBJ2-7
d_gene: -
CDR3nt: TGTGCCAGCACCGGAGGCCTATCCTACGAGCAGTACTTC
CDR3aa: CASTGGLSYEQYF

abundance: once
v_gene: TRBV6-5
j_gene: TRBJ2-5
d_gene: -
CDR3nt: TGTGCCAGCAGTCCAGGACCGGATCCCGGGACCCAGTACTTC
CDR3aa: CASSPGPDPGTQYF

abundance: -
v_gene: TRBV19
j_gene: TRBJ1-2
d_gene: TRBD1
CDR3nt: TGTGCCAGTGTATCCGACAGGGGCGGGCTTGGCTACACCTTC
CDR3aa: CASVSDRGGLGYTF

abundance: -
v_gene: TRBV15
j_gene: TRBJ2-1
d_gene: -
CDR3nt: TGTGCCACCAGCAGAGAGCTAGGAACCTACAATGAGCAGTTCTTC
CDR3aa: CATSRELGTYNEQFF

abundance: -
v_gene: TRBV3-1/TRBV3-2
j_gene: TRBJ1-6
d_gene: -
CDR3nt: TGTGCCAGCAGCCAAGATTACACAGGCGCCTCTTTGTACCTCCACTTT
CDR3aa: CASSQDYTGASLYLHF

abundance: -
v_gene: TRBV5-1
j_gene: TRBJ1-2
d_gene: -
CDR3nt: TGCGCCAGCAGCTTGGGTGGACCTGCTGGGAGGACCTTC
CDR3aa: CASSLGGPAGRTF

abundance: few
v_gene: TRBV6-6
j_gene: TRBJ1-1
d_gene: TRBD1
CDR3nt: TGTGCCAGCAGTCCCCTAGGAGGGACAGGGGGCATTTACACTGAAGCTTTCTTT
CDR3aa: CASSPLGGTGGIYTEAFF

abundance: -
v_gene: TRBV27
j_gene: TRBJ2-7
d_gene: TRBD1
CDR3nt: TGTGCCAGCACTTTCGGGGACAGCTCCTACGAGCAGTACTTC
CDR3aa: CASTFGDSSYEQYF

abundance: few
v_gene: TRBV5-1
j_gene: TRBJ1-6
d_gene: TRBD1
CDR3nt: TGCGCCAGCTCCCAGGGGGTAGGATCACCCCTCCACTTT
CDR3aa: CASSQGVGSPLHF

abundance: -
v_gene: TRBV5-1
j_gene: TRBJ2-2
d_gene: -
CDR3nt: TGCGCCAGCAGCTTGGCCCAGACGAACACCGGGGAGCTGTTTTTT
CDR3aa: CASSLAQTNTGELFF

abundance: -
v_gene: TRBV6-1
j_gene: TRBJ2-5
d_gene: -
CDR3nt: TGTGCCAGCAGTGAAGGTTCGGCGGGGGAGACCCAGTACTTC
CDR3aa: CASSEGSAGETQYF

abundance: -
v_gene: TRBV21-1
j_gene: TRBJ2-7
d_gene: -
CDR3nt: TGTGCCAGCAGCAGCACCGGGACGGATCGCGAGCAGTACTTC
CDR3aa: CASSSTGTDREQYF

abundance: -
v_gene: TRBV24-1
j_gene: TRBJ1-5
d_gene: -
CDR3nt: TGTGCCACCAGTGATCCCAGGGGAGGCAATCAGCCCCAGCATTTT
CDR3aa: CATSDPRGGNQPQHF

abundance: -
v_gene: TRBV29-1
j_gene: TRBJ2-2
d_gene: -
CDR3nt: TGCAGCGTTGGAGGGGCGAACACCGGGGAGCTGTTTTTT
CDR3aa: CSVGGANTGELFF

abundance: -
v_gene: TRBV5-4
j_gene: TRBJ2-5
d_gene: -
CDR3nt: TGTGCCAGCAGCCCCAGGGGGGGGGCACCAGAGACCCAGTACTTC
CDR3aa: CASSPRGGAPETQYF

abundance: -
v_gene: TRBV24-1
j_gene: TRBJ2-1
d_gene: -
CDR3nt: TGTGCCACCAGTGTGGGGAATGAGCAGTTCTTC
CDR3aa: CATSVGNEQFF

abundance: -
v_gene: TRBV6-2/TRBV6-3
j_gene: TRBJ1-1
d_gene: TRBD1
CDR3nt: TGTGCCAGCAGTTATACCGACAGGGTCACTGAAGCTTTCTTT
CDR3aa: CASSYTDRVTEAFF

abundance: -
v_gene: TRBV7-9
j_gene: TRBJ1-1
d_gene: -
CDR3nt: TGTGCCAGCAGCCGAGTGAGCACTGAAGCTTTCTTT
CDR3aa: CASSRVSTEAFF

abundance: -
v_gene: TRBV4-1
j_gene: TRBJ1-1
d_gene: -
CDR3nt: TGCGCCAGCAGCCAAGACCCGAAGGGTTCGAACACTGAAGCTTTCTTT
CDR3aa: CASSQDPKGSNTEAFF